This T cell receptor (beta chain) was captured by sequencing in a study of regulatory T cells after allogeneic stem cell transplantation listed by TCRdb under 2018. Background on the whole study: Patients were grouped by whether acute graft-versus-host disease developed within 100 days after stem cell transplantation. CD4+CD25+CD127- regulatory T cells were obtained from patient PBMCs by means of fluorescence-activated cell sorting. Conventional CD4+ T cells defined as CD4+CD25+/-CD127+ were also sorted and TCR-sequenced for comparison in the study. The study compared the TCR repertoire of regulatory T cells after allogeneic stem cell transplantation in patients who had acute graft-versus-host disease versus patients who did not. Overall study outcomes, separate from this receptor: In non-GvHD patients, the top 10 regulatory T-cell clones took up a significantly larger share of the repertoire, which suggests expansion of presumably allo-specific protective clones. No regulatory T-cell clones were found to be shared by all patients, and no significant correlation was observed between sorted cell numbers and the inverse Simpson index. No significant difference in conventional CD4+ T-cell repertoire diversity was found between patients with and without graft-versus-host disease. The small patient sample size meant the findings required validation in a larger cohort. A less diverse, more focused regulatory T-cell TCR repertoire was observed in patients without graft-versus-host disease than in patients with the disease.

The CDR3 has 14 amino acids, counting the end cysteine and phenylalanine. CDR3 DNA only is kept here, 42 bases in frame from base 1. V has 9 bases trimmed and J has 0 bases trimmed; junction bases matching no gene number 6. CDR1 and CDR2 are drawn from the germline V gene: SGHRS, YFSETQ. The sequencer was an Illumina MiSeq. Reverse transcription of RNA was performed with the SMARTer RACE cDNA Amplification kit, after which the TCR beta CDR3 region was amplified. The RNeasy Mini Kit was used to extract RNA from the sorted cells. Illumina paired-end sequencing was used to sequence the TCR beta amplicons. In the authors' own workflow: TCR repertoire analysis used MiXCR, VDJtools and the tcR R package. The inverse Simpson index was used to measure diversity, and clones were grouped as rare, small, medium or expanded based on each clone's proportion of the repertoire. Clones were called with MiXCR by TCRdb after fastp trimmed the public reads at Q25, and only in-frame beta chains were retained. Merged by CDR3 protein, the rows form single entries marked with the most common genes and DNA. The authors' filters were not applied to this entry. The sample includes some 880 distinct CDR3 sequences, with about 19% observed a single time. Around 20% of the sample comes from the top ten.

Concerning this clonotype: Its antigen remains undetermined. The record has no base qualities; no much larger clone is one base away.

According to the study, the label for this sample's time point signals: 30 days after allogeneic hematopoietic stem cell transplantation. At 30 days after allogeneic hematopoietic stem cell transplantation, peripheral blood mononuclear cells were collected from the patients. The TCR sequence derives from a human patient who had an allogeneic stem cell transplant, so the T cells may come from the graft donor. This sequence uses TRBV5-1 and TRBJ2-7, and 10 bases in between align with TRBD2. The sample here was sorted CD4+ T cells from blood (whether regulatory or conventional is not recorded), taken 30 days after allogeneic stem cell transplant. CDR3 region: CANKRLAGSYEQYF. The DNA reads TGCGCCAACAAGCGACTAGCGGGCTCCTACGAGCAGTACTTC.